Listed below are T cell receptor beta chains from one sample, sequenced in a study of T cell responses to AZD1222 COVID-19 vaccine. The protocol was immunoSEQ multiplex PCR, while the TCRdb copy is restricted to in-frame clones and leaves out a portion. The sample has around 99,000 clones, about nine tenths seen once. The source material was peripheral blood, sampled on day 0 of AZD1222 vaccination. The receptor set was obtained from an adult in good health. The CDR3 runs from the conserved cysteine through the conserved F or W. The D gene is left open where the match is weak. Some rows mark clone size as missing; the rest say once, few, many or name a class of expanded clone.

j_call	d_call	v_call	clone_size	cdr3_aa	cdr3_nt
TRBJ2-3	TRBD2	TRBV30	.	CAWSEKAGGRGDTQYF	TGTGCCTGGAGTGAAAAAGCGGGAGGACGGGGAGATACGCAGTATTTT
TRBJ1-5	.	TRBV27	.	CASSLRGANQPQHF	TGTGCCAGCAGTTTACGGGGTGCCAATCAGCCCCAGCATTTT
TRBJ1-2	.	TRBV28	.	CASSLSQFTGGYTF	TGTGCCAGCAGTTTGTCGCAGTTTACTGGGGGCTACACCTTC
TRBJ1-5	.	TRBV30	.	CAWSADSVGRPQHF	TGTGCCTGGAGTGCCGACAGCGTGGGACGGCCCCAGCATTTT
TRBJ2-7	.	TRBV10-3	.	CAISVGQGEGVEQYF	TGTGCCATCAGTGTAGGCCAGGGAGAAGGTGTTGAGCAGTACTTC
TRBJ2-5	.	TRBV6-5	.	CASSLPPSGETQYF	TGTGCCAGCAGCCTTCCCCCGTCGGGGGAGACCCAGTACTTC
TRBJ2-3	TRBD2	TRBV3-1/TRBV3-2	.	CASSPTGGGDTQYF	TGTGCCAGCAGCCCTACGGGGGGAGGAGATACGCAGTATTTT
TRBJ2-7	.	TRBV4-1	.	CASSQGVGRPPYEQYF	TGCGCCAGCAGCCAAGGGGTGGGCCGCCCCCCCTACGAGCAGTACTTC
TRBJ1-2	TRBD1	TRBV18	.	CASSPGQGHGYTF	TGTGCCAGCTCACCGGGACAGGGGCATGGCTACACCTTC
TRBJ1-6	.	TRBV6-5	.	CASSPSGHYNSPLHF	TGTGCCAGCAGTCCCTCCGGCCACTATAATTCACCCCTCCACTTT
TRBJ2-1	.	TRBV29-1	.	CSATTGSSYNEQFF	TGCAGCGCTACGACAGGCAGCTCCTACAATGAGCAGTTCTTC
TRBJ1-5	.	TRBV19	.	CASSYPNSNQPQHF	TGTGCCAGTAGTTACCCAAATAGCAATCAGCCCCAGCATTTT
TRBJ2-7	TRBD2	TRBV7-2	.	CASSETPGGGYEQYF	TGTGCCAGCAGCGAAACTCCCGGCGGGGGATACGAGCAGTACTTC
TRBJ1-2	.	TRBV19	.	CASRETPANYGYTF	TGTGCCAGTAGAGAGACACCGGCTAACTATGGCTACACCTTC
TRBJ1-2	TRBD1	TRBV7-3	.	CASSLGQGDGYTF	TGTGCCAGCAGCTTGGGGCAGGGGGATGGCTACACCTTC
TRBJ1-4	.	TRBV15	.	CATNRDVTEKLFF	TGTGCCACCAACAGGGACGTGACTGAAAAACTGTTTTTT
TRBJ1-5	.	TRBV9	.	CASSAGLGQPQHF	TGTGCCAGCAGCGCCGGACTTGGTCAGCCCCAGCATTTT
TRBJ2-3	.	TRBV9	once	CASSVANADTQYF	TGTGCCAGCAGCGTAGCTAACGCAGATACGCAGTATTTT
TRBJ1-4	.	TRBV28	.	CASRVLGASNEKLFF	TGTGCCAGCAGGGTTCTTGGGGCCTCTAATGAAAAACTGTTTTTT
TRBJ1-5	.	TRBV21-1	.	CASSPPRTGLYQPQHF	TGTGCCAGCAGCCCGCCCCGGACAGGGCTGTATCAGCCCCAGCATTTT
TRBJ1-1	.	TRBV29-1	.	CSGARNRVWGTEAFF	TGCAGCGGCGCGCGTAACAGGGTATGGGGCACTGAAGCTTTCTTT
TRBJ2-5	.	TRBV24-1	once	CATSDRRGQMEETQYF	TGTGCCACCAGTGATCGCCGGGGCCAGATGGAGGAGACCCAGTACTTC
TRBJ1-3	.	TRBV7-2	once	CASSLVSGNTIYF	TGTGCCAGCAGCTTAGTCTCCGGAAACACCATATATTTT
TRBJ2-4	.	TRBV7-8	once	CASSLEGEGRGNIQYF	TGTGCCAGCAGCTTAGAGGGCGAGGGTCGGGGAAACATTCAGTACTTC
TRBJ2-5	TRBD2	TRBV6-1	.	CASSDTSGGAQTQYF	TGTGCCAGCAGTGATACTAGCGGGGGGGCTCAGACCCAGTACTTC
TRBJ1-1	.	TRBV12-3/TRBV12-4	.	CASSWGRNTEAFF	TGTGCCAGCAGTTGGGGCAGGAACACTGAAGCTTTCTTT
TRBJ2-1	TRBD2	TRBV5-1	once	CASRSTSGDSYNEQFF	TGCGCCAGCAGATCGACTAGCGGAGACTCCTACAATGAGCAGTTCTTC
TRBJ2-7	.	TRBV30	.	CAWKGAYEQYF	TGTGCCTGGAAGGGGGCCTACGAGCAGTACTTC
TRBJ2-3	.	TRBV18	.	CASSPSTDTQYF	TGTGCCAGCTCACCCTCCACAGATACGCAGTATTTT
TRBJ2-3	.	TRBV27	.	CASSFSASTDTQYF	TGTGCCAGCAGTTTCTCAGCCTCCACAGATACGCAGTATTTT
TRBJ1-1	.	TRBV7-2	.	CASSIGGVNTEAFF	TGTGCCAGCAGCATCGGGGGGGTGAACACTGAAGCTTTCTTT
TRBJ1-5	.	TRBV2	.	CASGSGESNQPQHF	TGTGCCAGCGGGTCAGGGGAGAGCAATCAGCCCCAGCATTTT
TRBJ2-7	.	TRBV18	.	CASSPSAATYEQYF	TGTGCCAGCTCACCCTCGGCAGCAACCTACGAGCAGTACTTC
TRBJ1-4	TRBD1	TRBV11-2	.	CASSLEQGALNEKLFF	TGTGCCAGCAGCCTTGAACAGGGGGCTTTGAATGAAAAACTGTTTTTT
TRBJ2-5	TRBD2	TRBV7-7	.	CASSLSGTPGLQETQYF	TGTGCCAGCAGCTTAAGCGGGACCCCGGGACTTCAAGAGACCCAGTACTTC
TRBJ2-3	TRBD2	TRBV5-1	.	CASSTGTSGSTDTQYF	TGCGCCAGCAGCACAGGGACTAGCGGGAGTACAGATACGCAGTATTTT
TRBJ2-7	.	TRBV28	.	CASSLPMGGAGLEQYF	TGTGCCAGCAGCCTCCCAATGGGGGGCGCGGGTCTTGAGCAGTACTTC
TRBJ1-1	.	TRBV11-3	once	CASGMGVNTEAFF	TGTGCCAGCGGAATGGGGGTGAACACTGAAGCTTTCTTT
TRBJ1-1	.	TRBV11-2	few	CASSLEGVGVEAFF	TGTGCCAGCAGCTTAGAGGGGGTCGGGGTGGAAGCTTTCTTT
TRBJ1-2	.	TRBV7-2	.	CASSLVNYGYTF	TGTGCCAGCAGCTTAGTAAACTATGGCTACACCTTC
TRBJ2-6	TRBD2	TRBV28	.	CASSFRLAGISGANVLTF	TGTGCCAGCAGTTTTCGACTAGCGGGGATCTCTGGGGCCAACGTCCTGACTTTC
TRBJ2-7	TRBD2	TRBV19	few	CASSPSGAGGYEQYF	TGTGCCAGTAGTCCTTCGGGAGCGGGAGGCTACGAGCAGTACTTC
TRBJ2-7	TRBD1	TRBV5-1	.	CASSLSGQDYEQYF	TGCGCCAGCAGCTTGTCGGGACAGGACTACGAGCAGTACTTC
TRBJ1-5	.	TRBV28	.	CASMSNQPQHF	TGTGCCAGCATGAGCAATCAGCCCCAGCATTTT
TRBJ1-1	.	TRBV5-4	.	CASSARWNTEAFF	TGTGCCAGCAGCGCCCGCTGGAACACTGAAGCTTTCTTT
TRBJ1-2	TRBD1	TRBV5-1	.	CASSSPGQGYGYTF	TGCGCCAGCAGCTCGCCGGGACAGGGCTATGGCTACACCTTC
TRBJ2-1	TRBD2	TRBV6-5	.	CACKSGVVYNEQFF	TGTGCCTGCAAAAGCGGGGTTGTTTACAATGAGCAGTTCTTC
TRBJ2-3	.	TRBV7-9	.	CASTQTESTDTQYF	TGTGCCAGCACCCAGACAGAAAGCACAGATACGCAGTATTTT
TRBJ1-2	TRBD1	TRBV5-6	.	CASSWEPTGEGYTF	TGTGCCAGCAGCTGGGAGCCGACAGGGGAGGGCTACACCTTC
TRBJ1-2	TRBD1	TRBV7-3	once	CASGGQGYGYTF	TGTGCCAGCGGGGGACAGGGCTATGGCTACACCTTC
TRBJ2-3	.	TRBV11-3	.	CASSLTAGSDTQYF	TGTGCCAGCAGCTTAACAGCAGGATCGGATACGCAGTATTTT
TRBJ2-3	TRBD2	TRBV20-1	once	CSASPASGGADTQYF	TGCAGTGCTAGTCCGGCTAGCGGGGGGGCGGATACGCAGTATTTT
TRBJ1-2	.	TRBV27	.	CASSLRVGEGYTF	TGTGCCAGCAGTTTGAGAGTGGGAGAAGGCTACACCTTC
TRBJ1-2	TRBD1	TRBV7-2	.	CASSSSTQGAMWYGYTF	TGTGCCAGCAGCTCCTCGACCCAGGGGGCGATGTGGTATGGCTACACCTTC
TRBJ2-7	TRBD1	TRBV10-1	.	CASSDYRQGSYEQYF	TGCGCCAGCAGTGATTACCGACAGGGGAGCTACGAGCAGTACTTC
TRBJ1-6	.	TRBV27	.	CASSLSHSPLHF	TGTGCCAGCAGTTTAAGTCATTCACCCCTCCACTTT
TRBJ2-7	.	TRBV19	.	CASSSSGTSTYEQYF	TGTGCCAGTAGTTCCTCCGGGACATCCACCTACGAGCAGTACTTC
TRBJ2-5	.	TRBV24-1	.	CATRVRTAKETQYF	TGTGCCACCAGGGTCCGGACAGCCAAAGAGACCCAGTACTTC
TRBJ1-1	TRBD1	TRBV5-1	.	CASSPGDSYTEAFF	TGCGCCAGCAGCCCAGGGGACAGCTACACTGAAGCTTTCTTT